A single sample gave rise to the 10 T cell receptor beta chains below, sequenced in a study of resident and recirculating memory T cells in vitiligo. TCRdb keeps only in-frame clones here, not all; method: immunoSEQ multiplex PCR. Of roughly 80,000 clones listed, about 92% were seen once; the top ten hold roughly 5%. The sequencing sample was made of blood. Receptors originate from a male donor with vitiligo.

V and J are TRBV7-9 and TRBJ1-4; 7 bases fit TRBD1. V trimming: 2 bases; J trimming: 7 bases; junction bases outside the gene matches: 1. This CDR3 contains 13 residues. CDR1 and CDR2 (germline): SEHNR, FQNEAQ (reference sequence). The CDR3 DNA follows: TGTGCCAGCAGCTTAAACAGGGGTGAAAAACTGTTTTTT. It encodes CASSLNRGEKLFF.

The chain employs TRBV19 and TRBJ2-1, with D tentatively TRBD1 (5 bases). V shed 5 bases and J shed 6 bases, with 14 bases lying between them. Germline lookup yields CDR1 LNHDA and CDR2 SQIVND (reference sequence). The length of the CDR3 is 14 residues. The CDR3 reads CASSFAGKFNEQFF. In DNA form, the CDR3 reads TGTGCCAGTAGTTTTGCAGGGAAGTTCAATGAGCAGTTCTTC.

The chain uses TRBV28 and TRBJ2-1, with 7 bases matching TRBD1. CDR3 length equals 15 residues. Germline V gives CDR1 MDHEN, CDR2 SYDVKM. Losses at the gene ends were 5 bases for V and 7 bases for J; bases not matched to a gene: 11. This CDR3 reads CASSPVTGYFNEQFF. The CDR3 DNA reads as TGTGCCAGCAGTCCGGTGACAGGGTATTTTAATGAGCAGTTCTTC.

The rearrangement uses TRBV6-6 and TRBJ1-2; D not resolved. V was shortened by 0 bases and J by 8 bases, with 13 bases between the two germline ends. The CDR3 covers 14 residues. Germline loops: CDR1 MNHNY, CDR2 SVGAGI (reference sequence). The CDR3 nucleotides are TGTGCCAGCAGTTACTCGACCGCGGATTTCGGCTACACCTTC. Translation gives CASSYSTADFGYTF.

CDR3 loop: CASSFVGGTGNTIYF. CDR3 coding DNA: TGTGCCAGCAGCTTTGTGGGAGGAACTGGAAACACCATATATTTT. The chain joins TRBV7-9 to TRBJ1-3, with no clear D. The CDR3 sequence is 15 residues long. Germline assignment: CDR1 SEHNR and CDR2 FQNEAQ (reference sequence). V lost 3 bases, J lost 2 bases, and 11 bases lay in between. Filled out from reference TRBV7-9 and TRBJ1-3, the complete variable domain reads DTGVSQNPRHKITKRGQNVTFRCDPISEHNRLYWYRQTLGQGPEFLTYFQNEAQLEKSRLLSDRFSAERPKGSFSTLEIQRTEQGDSAMYLCASSFVGGTGNTIYFGEGSWLTVV.

The chain joins TRBV7-2 to TRBJ2-2; D is ambiguous. The CDR3 is 12 residues long. Germline V CDR1 and CDR2: SGHTA, FQGNSA. V lost 5 bases and J lost 8, with 9 bases in between. CDR3 sequence (DNA): TGTGCCAGCAGCCCGACGAGGGGGGAGCTGTTTTTT. This gives the protein CASSPTRGELFF.

V gene TRBV15 combines with J gene TRBJ2-5, with D perhaps matching TRBD2 (6 bases). Trimming pared 7 bases from V and 4 bases from J, leaving 16 bases between. Germline V lookup: CDR1 LNHNV, CDR2 YYDKDF (reference sequence). The CDR3 has 14 residues. In DNA form, the CDR3 reads TGTGCCACCATCGGAGTGGCGGAGGGAGAGACCCAGTACTTC. Residues: CATIGVAEGETQYF.

The rearrangement uses TRBV5-1 and TRBJ2-2, with TRBD1 matching 7 bases. The CDR3 totals 14 residues. V shed 4 bases and J 4 bases; nucleotides not matched to a gene: 4. CDR1 and CDR2 (germline): SGHRS, YFSETQ. The chain's CDR3 is CASSPRDSTGELFF. The CDR3 DNA is TGCGCCAGCAGCCCCCGGGACAGCACCGGGGAGCTGTTTTTT.

This chain connects TRBV9 to TRBJ1-2, with 7 bases identical to TRBD1. This CDR3 has 16 residues. V shed 3 bases and J 5 bases; nucleotides not matched to a gene: 13. Germline loops: CDR1 SGDLS, CDR2 YYNGEE. CDR3 bases: TGTGCCAGCAGCGCATACACCGGGACAGCGACGTATGGCTACACCTTC. Residues: CASSAYTGTATYGYTF.

V is TRBV7-9 and J is TRBJ2-2; 8 bases are a match to TRBD1. CDR3 length: 14 residues. Germline CDR1 and CDR2: SEHNR and FQNEAQ (reference sequence). V was clipped by 5 bases and J by 7 bases; unmatched bases: 6. The CDR3 loop is CASSIQGDGGELFF. DNA for the CDR3: TGTGCCAGCAGCATACAGGGGGATGGCGGGGAGCTGTTTTTT.